This TCR beta chain was documented in a study of blood T cell repertoires in COVID-19. Deletions cut 4 bases from V and 7 bases from J, with 12 bases between. Looked up from germline, CDR1 is SGHRS and CDR2 is YFSETQ. The CDR3 is made up of 14 amino acids. Sequencing was performed with immunoSEQ multiplex PCR; in TCRdb, only in-frame clones are kept and a portion is missing. The table lists 180,000 or so clones, roughly 87% of them singletons, with over 0.95% in the top ten. The sequencing sample was made of PBMCs or T cells enriched from blood (not recorded which). The sequence was obtained from a human donor with acute COVID-19. The donor label of this sample is uncertain. The rearrangement uses TRBV5-1 and TRBJ1-6; no definite D call. The CDR3 DNA sequence: TGCGCCAGCAGCCTTGAAAGGAGGAATTCACCCCTCCACTTT. Protein product: CASSLERRNSPLHF.